The clone carrying this TCR beta chain was found a few times. Its antigen is still unknown. A marrow graft followed busulfan-fludarabine conditioning, with cyclophosphamide on days +3 and +4. The sample belongs to a study of T cells after posttransplantation cyclophosphamide. Data came from immunoSEQ multiplex PCR; TCRdb stores just in-frame clones and leaves some out. Found here are about 6,500 clones, around 80% of them singletons; the top ten hold around a quarter. General study points: Later post-transplant blood repertoires were often dominated by donor CD8+ memory clones. Recipient CMV seropositivity and CMV reactivation strongly tracked TRB clonality. TRB overlap between skin or GI tissue T cells and blood was limited.

The clonotype comes from a female patient aged 50-60 years who received an allogeneic stem cell transplant from a related donor, was CMV-positive, and had no GVHD. Some T cells may arise from the graft donor. The source material was CD8+ T cells sorted from PBMCs, sampled roughly 1,400 days after allogeneic stem cell transplant with posttransplant cyclophosphamide.

CDR3 loop: CASSSGTLQYF. Here the CDR3 DNA reads TGTGCCAGCAGTTCGGGGACTCTTCAGTACTTC. This chain links TRBV6-5 with TRBJ2-4, with a weak D call TRBD2 (6 bases). V dropped 4 bases and J dropped 11 bases, with 9 bases sitting between them. The CDR3 runs 11 residues. Germline values: CDR1 MNHEY, CDR2 SVGAGI.